These 18 T cell receptor beta chains were all obtained from the same sample, sequenced in a study of human T cells and chemical hapten exposure. Specified time point: patch test 1, 2 weeks after DPC sensitization. Regarding treatment: therapeutic diphenylcyclopropenone sensitization with weekly scalp DPC. Researchers extracted total RNA from unfractionated whole blood. TCRdb processed the RACE reads anew with MiXCR; each CDR3 protein has one entry. Among about 52,000 distinct CDR3 sequences, 11% were seen once, and the ten largest hold about 1.8%. The sample consisted of whole blood, taken in connection with sensitization to the hapten diphenylcyclopropenone (DPC). The receptors were gathered from a woman aged 40 to 55 with alopecia areata. Some clones in this sample may be carry-over from other donors' samples.

In its sample, this clonotype was seen many times. The V call is TRBV7-3, the J call TRBJ2-1; D not resolved. CDR3 size: 16 residues. The ends were cut back, 2 bases at V and 0 bases at J, with 11 bases in the middle. CDR1 SGHTA and CDR2 FQGTGA come from the germline V gene. The CDR3 region has the DNA TGTGCCAGCAGCTTATCCGCCGCGAGCTCCTACAATGAGCAGTTCTTC. It yields the protein CASSLSAASSYNEQFF.

This chain links TRBV9 with TRBJ2-5; 7 bases match TRBD1. V shed 4 bases and J 2 bases; nucleotides not matched to a gene: 5. The CDR3 has 14 amino acids. Germline V gives CDR1 SGDLS, CDR2 YYNGEE. This chain's CDR3 is CASSSRDRQETQYF. CDR3 DNA sequence: TGTGCCAGCAGCTCCAGGGACAGACAAGAGACCCAGTACTTC.

Details on this clonotype: A much more abundant neighbour one base away suggests this may be a read error. This chain connects TRBV7-9 to TRBJ1-1, with 9 nucleotides matching TRBD1. With 5 bases clipped from V and 5 bases from J, the junction kept 6 bases outside the gene matches. From germline, CDR1 is SEHNR and CDR2 FQNEAQ (reference sequence). The CDR3 runs to 14 residues. The CDR3 bases are TGTGCCAGCAGCGCACAGGGGGCCGGAACTGAAGCTTTCTTT. Translating gives CASSAQGAGTEAFF.

A few counts support this clonotype. The V call is TRBV6-5, the J call TRBJ1-2, with TRBD1 identical over 7 bases. The CDR3 consists of 13 residues. Germline trimming cut 7 bases from V and 6 bases from J; bases unmatched to any gene: 8. CDR1 MNHEY and CDR2 SVGAGI come from the germline V gene. Here the CDR3 DNA reads TGTGCCAGCACGGGAGGACAGGTGAATGGCTACACCTTC. Amino acid sequence: CASTGGQVNGYTF.

This chain joins TRBV5-6 and TRBJ1-1; D is unresolved. The CDR3 loop spans 13 amino acids. Germline V gives CDR1 SGHDT, CDR2 YYEEEE. V was trimmed by 0 bases and J by 6 bases, leaving 9 bases between them. CDR3 residues: CASSLAGRSEAFF. DNA for the CDR3: TGTGCCAGCAGCTTGGCTGGGAGGTCTGAAGCTTTCTTT.

This clonotype was seen repeatedly, ten times or more. This rearrangement joins TRBV20-1 to TRBJ2-7; D remains unclear. The CDR3 extends over 11 amino acids. V lost 3 bases to trimming and J lost 2 bases, with 5 bases between them. The germline V gene has CDR1 DFQATT and CDR2 SNEGSKA (reference sequence). The CDR3 sequence: CSARTTYEQYF. The CDR3 coding sequence is TGCAGTGCTAGGACGACCTACGAGCAGTACTTC.

This clonotype was detected ten times or more. V is TRBV7-8 and J is TRBJ2-7, with TRBD2 identical over 9 bases. Trimming at V came to 2 bases and at J to 9 bases, leaving 17 bases not matched to a gene. The germline V gene has CDR1 SGHVS and CDR2 FQNEAQ. The CDR3 sequence is 17 residues long. The CDR3 spells CASSLMAASGTGSGQYF. Written as DNA, the CDR3 is TGTGCCAGCAGCTTAATGGCGGCTAGCGGGACGGGCTCGGGGCAGTACTTC. The full variable domain, with the rest looked up from reference TRBV7-8 and TRBJ2-7, is GAGVSQSPRYKVAKRGQDVALRCDPISGHVSLFWYQQALGQGPEFLTYFQNEAQLDKSGLPSDRFFAERPEGSVSTLKIQRTQQEDSAVYLCASSLMAASGTGSGQYFGPGTRLTVT.

V usage is TRBV29-1 and J usage is TRBJ2-7; D assignment may be TRBD1 or TRBD2 (5 bases each). Looked up from germline, CDR1 is SQVTM and CDR2 is ANQGSEA. The CDR3 is 13 amino acids. The ends were cut back, 4 bases at V and 3 bases at J, with 13 bases in the middle. The CDR3 is CSVAQGRDYEQYF. In DNA form, the CDR3 reads TGCAGCGTTGCTCAGGGACGGGACTACGAGCAGTACTTC.

This chain links TRBV5-1 with TRBJ2-1; D is perhaps TRBD1 (6 bases). V was trimmed by 1 base and J by 4 bases, leaving 12 bases between them. From germline, CDR1 is SGHRS and CDR2 YFSETQ. The CDR3 runs 15 residues. As DNA, the CDR3 is TGCGCCAGCAGCTTGACAGGGAGAAGATACAATGAGCAGTTCTTC. Protein sequence: CASSLTGRRYNEQFF.

The chain carries TRBV24-1 and TRBJ2-7; TRBD1 aligns across 7 bases. CDR1 and CDR2 (germline): KGHDR, SFDVKD. After removal of 7 bases from V and 1 base from J, the junction contained 6 bases not matched to a gene. The CDR3 consists of 14 residues. In DNA, the CDR3 is TGTGCCACCAGCCCCGGGACAGCTTCCTACGAGCAGTACTTC. Translation: CATSPGTASYEQYF.

This clonotype was seen a handful of times. The chain employs TRBV18 and TRBJ1-5; D remains unclear. The V and J ends lost 1 base and 6 bases respectively, with 13 bases between them. The CDR3 sequence is 15 residues long. Germline-derived CDR1 and CDR2 are KGHSH and LQKENI. In DNA form, the CDR3 reads TGTGCCAGCTCACCACGGGCTCTCCAAGGTCAGCCCCAGCATTTT. This encodes CASSPRALQGQPQHF.

This clonotype was counted a few times. The genes are TRBV7-9 and TRBJ1-2; no firm D call. Germline assignment: CDR1 SEHNR and CDR2 FQNEAQ (reference sequence). The CDR3 covers 13 residues. V shed 5 bases and J shed 8 bases, with 15 bases lying between them. DNA for the CDR3: TGTGCCAGCAGCACAGAGGGCAGCGGCGGCTACACCTTC. This encodes CASSTEGSGGYTF. Full variable domain (remainder filled in from reference TRBV7-9 and TRBJ1-2): DTGVSQNPRHKITKRGQNVTFRCDPISEHNRLYWYRQTLGQGPEFLTYFQNEAQLEKSRLLSDRFSAERPKGSFSTLEIQRTEQGDSAMYLCASSTEGSGGYTFGSGTRLTVV.

The sample holds many counts of this clonotype. The chain couples TRBV29-1 to TRBJ1-5, with a weak D call TRBD1 (5 bases). Per the germline V gene, CDR1 is SQVTM and CDR2 is ANQGSEA. The CDR3 consists of 12 residues. V gave up 6 bases and J gave up 8 bases, with 14 bases separating them. CDR3 coding DNA: TGCAGCGTGTGGGGGGAAGGCAAGCCCCAGCATTTT. This sequence encodes CSVWGEGKPQHF.

V and J are TRBV27 and TRBJ2-1, with no clear D. V was clipped by 4 bases and J by 9 bases, with 7 bases between them. The CDR3 loop spans 11 amino acids. Germline values: CDR1 MNHEY, CDR2 SMNVEV (reference sequence). CDR3 coding DNA: TGTGCCAGCAGTTACTTTGGTGAGCAGTTCTTC. Protein sequence: CASSYFGEQFF.

At least ten counts were recorded for this clonotype. The gene calls are TRBV7-9 and TRBJ2-1, with 9 bases that match TRBD2. This CDR3 contains 16 residues. The germline gives CDR1 SEHNR, CDR2 FQNEAQ (reference sequence). With V trimmed by 5 bases and J by 4 bases, 9 bases remained unmatched. DNA for the CDR3: TGTGCCAGCAGCCCCATAGCGGGGGACGCTTACAATGAGCAGTTCTTC. Its translation is CASSPIAGDAYNEQFF.

V and J are TRBV29-1 and TRBJ1-2, with TRBD1 identical over 7 bases. The V gene's germline CDR1 is SQVTM and CDR2 ANQGSEA. The CDR3 covers 14 residues. V gave up 2 bases and J gave up 4 bases; unmatched junction bases: 7. CDR3 in amino acids: CSVELEGALYGYTF. The CDR3 bases are TGCAGCGTTGAATTGGAGGGGGCCCTCTATGGCTACACCTTC.

This rearrangement joins TRBV11-2 to TRBJ2-1, with 11 bases identical to TRBD2. V shed 5 bases and J 4 bases; nucleotides not matched to a gene: 7. This CDR3 spans 16 amino acids. CDR1 is SGHAT, CDR2 FQNNGV, per germline. The CDR3 DNA follows: TGTGCCAGCAGCCCCACGACTAGCGGGGTATACAATGAGCAGTTCTTC. The encoded protein is CASSPTTSGVYNEQFF. Filled out from reference TRBV11-2 and TRBJ2-1, the complete variable domain reads EAGVAQSPRYKIIEKRQSVAFWCNPISGHATLYWYQQILGQGPKLLIQFQNNGVVDDSQLPKDRFSAERLKGVDSTLKIQPAKLEDSAVYLCASSPTTSGVYNEQFFGPGTRLTVL.

This clonotype was detected only a few times. The chain has TRBV20-1 and TRBJ2-2; no firm D call. The germline V gene has CDR1 DFQATT and CDR2 SNEGSKA (reference sequence). The CDR3 consists of 17 residues. Deletions cut 0 bases from V and 0 bases from J, with 14 bases between. CDR3 bases: TGCAGTGCTAGAGATTTTCAGGCTCTTACGAACACCGGGGAGCTGTTTTTT. This translates into CSARDFQALTNTGELFF.